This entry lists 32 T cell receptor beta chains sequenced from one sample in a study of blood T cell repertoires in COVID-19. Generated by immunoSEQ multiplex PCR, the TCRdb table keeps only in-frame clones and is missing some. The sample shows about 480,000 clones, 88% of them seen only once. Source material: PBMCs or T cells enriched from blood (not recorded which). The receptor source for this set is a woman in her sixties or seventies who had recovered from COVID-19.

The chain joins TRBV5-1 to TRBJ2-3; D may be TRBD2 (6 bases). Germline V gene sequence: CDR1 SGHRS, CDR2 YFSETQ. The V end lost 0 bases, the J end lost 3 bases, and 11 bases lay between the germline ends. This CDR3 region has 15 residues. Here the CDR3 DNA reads TGCGCCAGCAGCTTGGTGGGGGGTTGGACAGATACGCAGTATTTT. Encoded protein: CASSLVGGWTDTQYF.

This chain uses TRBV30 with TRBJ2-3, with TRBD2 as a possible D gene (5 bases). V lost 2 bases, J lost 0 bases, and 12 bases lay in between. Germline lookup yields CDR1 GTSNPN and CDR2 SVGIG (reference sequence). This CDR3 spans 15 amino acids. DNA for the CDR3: TGTGCCTGGAGTCTTCGGCGGACTAGCACAGATACGCAGTATTTT. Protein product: CAWSLRRTSTDTQYF.

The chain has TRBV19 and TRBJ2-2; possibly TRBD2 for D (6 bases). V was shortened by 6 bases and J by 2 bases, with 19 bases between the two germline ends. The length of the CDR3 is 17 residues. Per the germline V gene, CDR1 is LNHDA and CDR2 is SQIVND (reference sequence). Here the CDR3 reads CASRPRGGVTNTGELFF. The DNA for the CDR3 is TGTGCCAGTAGGCCCCGGGGCGGGGTCACCAACACCGGGGAGCTGTTTTTT.

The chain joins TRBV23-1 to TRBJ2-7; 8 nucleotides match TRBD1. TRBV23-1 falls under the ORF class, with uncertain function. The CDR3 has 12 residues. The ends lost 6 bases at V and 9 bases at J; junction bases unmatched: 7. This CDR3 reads CASSTRTGRQYV. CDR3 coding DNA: TGCGCCAGCAGCACCAGGACAGGGAGGCAGTACGTC.

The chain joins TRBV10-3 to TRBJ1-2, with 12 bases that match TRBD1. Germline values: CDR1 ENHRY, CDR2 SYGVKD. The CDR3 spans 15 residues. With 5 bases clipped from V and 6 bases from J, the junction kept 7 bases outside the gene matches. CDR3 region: CAISPSGTGGNGYTF. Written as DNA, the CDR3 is TGTGCCATCAGTCCCTCCGGGACAGGGGGCAATGGCTACACCTTC.

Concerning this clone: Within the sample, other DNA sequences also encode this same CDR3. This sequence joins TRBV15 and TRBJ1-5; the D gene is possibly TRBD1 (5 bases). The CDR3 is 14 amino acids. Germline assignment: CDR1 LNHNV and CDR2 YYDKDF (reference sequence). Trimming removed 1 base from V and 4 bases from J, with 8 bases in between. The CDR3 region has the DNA TGTGCCACCAGCAGAGGGGGGGGGAATCAGCCCCAGCATTTT. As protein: CATSRGGGNQPQHF.

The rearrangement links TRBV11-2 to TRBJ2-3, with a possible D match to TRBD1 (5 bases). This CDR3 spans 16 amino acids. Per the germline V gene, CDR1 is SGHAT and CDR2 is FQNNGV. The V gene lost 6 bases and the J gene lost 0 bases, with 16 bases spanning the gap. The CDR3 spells CASSQRVTVSTDTQYF. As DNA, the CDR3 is TGTGCCAGCAGTCAAAGAGTGACAGTAAGCACAGATACGCAGTATTTT.

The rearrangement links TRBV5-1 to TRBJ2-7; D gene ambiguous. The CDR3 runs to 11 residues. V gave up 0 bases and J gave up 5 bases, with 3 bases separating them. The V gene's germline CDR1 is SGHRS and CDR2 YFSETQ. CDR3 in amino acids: CASSLGNEQYF. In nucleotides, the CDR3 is TGCGCCAGCAGCTTGGGTAACGAGCAGTACTTC.

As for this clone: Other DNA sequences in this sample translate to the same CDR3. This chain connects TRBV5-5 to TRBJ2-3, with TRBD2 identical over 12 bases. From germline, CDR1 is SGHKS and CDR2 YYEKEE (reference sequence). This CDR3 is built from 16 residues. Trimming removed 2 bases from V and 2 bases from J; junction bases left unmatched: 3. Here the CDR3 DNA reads TGTGCCAGCAGCTTACTAGCGGGGGGCTCCACAGATACGCAGTATTTT. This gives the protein CASSLLAGGSTDTQYF.

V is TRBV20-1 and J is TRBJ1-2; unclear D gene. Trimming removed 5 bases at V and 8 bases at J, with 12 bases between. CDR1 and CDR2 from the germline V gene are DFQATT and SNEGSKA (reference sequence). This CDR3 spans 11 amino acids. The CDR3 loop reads CSADTPWGYTF. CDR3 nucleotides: TGCAGTGCTGACACCCCTTGGGGCTACACCTTC.

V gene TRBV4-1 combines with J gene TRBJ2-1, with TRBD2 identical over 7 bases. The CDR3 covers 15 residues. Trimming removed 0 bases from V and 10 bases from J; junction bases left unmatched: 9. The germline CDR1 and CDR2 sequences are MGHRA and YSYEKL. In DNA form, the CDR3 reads TGCGCCAGCAGCCAAGACACGCGGGAGTGGAGCGAGCAGTTCTTC. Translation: CASSQDTREWSEQFF.

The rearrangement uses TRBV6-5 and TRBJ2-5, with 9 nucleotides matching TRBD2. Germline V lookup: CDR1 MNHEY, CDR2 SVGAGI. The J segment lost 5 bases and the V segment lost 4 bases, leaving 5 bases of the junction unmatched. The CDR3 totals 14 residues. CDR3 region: CASSSGLATETQYF. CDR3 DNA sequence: TGTGCCAGCAGTTCGGGACTAGCTACGGAGACCCAGTACTTC.

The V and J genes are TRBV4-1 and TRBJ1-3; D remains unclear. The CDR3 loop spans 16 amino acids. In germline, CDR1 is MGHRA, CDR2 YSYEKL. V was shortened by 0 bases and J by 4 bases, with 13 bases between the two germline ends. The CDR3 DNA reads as TGCGCCAGCAGCCAAGATACGGGGTTTATGGGAAACACCATATATTTT. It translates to CASSQDTGFMGNTIYF.

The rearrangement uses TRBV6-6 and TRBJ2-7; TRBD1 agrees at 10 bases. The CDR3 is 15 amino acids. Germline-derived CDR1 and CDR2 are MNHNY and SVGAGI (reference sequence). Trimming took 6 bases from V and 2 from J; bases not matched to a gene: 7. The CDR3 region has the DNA TGTGCCAGCAGGGCCGGACAGGGGGGGGCCTACGAGCAGTACTTC. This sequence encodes CASRAGQGGAYEQYF.

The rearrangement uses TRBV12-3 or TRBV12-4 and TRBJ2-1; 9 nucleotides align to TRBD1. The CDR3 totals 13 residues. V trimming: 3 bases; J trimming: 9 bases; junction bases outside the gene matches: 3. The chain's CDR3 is CASSFGTGLEQFF. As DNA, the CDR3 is TGTGCCAGCAGTTTCGGGACAGGGCTTGAGCAGTTCTTC.

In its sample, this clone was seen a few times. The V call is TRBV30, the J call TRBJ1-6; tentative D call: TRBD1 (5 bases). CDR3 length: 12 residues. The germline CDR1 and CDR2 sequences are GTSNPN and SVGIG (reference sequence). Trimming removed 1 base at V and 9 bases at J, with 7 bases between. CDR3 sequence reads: CAWSARGSPLHF. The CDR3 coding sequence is TGTGCCTGGAGTGCTAGGGGTTCACCCCTCCACTTT. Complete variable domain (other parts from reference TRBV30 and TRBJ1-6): SQTIHQWPATLVQPVGSPLSLECTVEGTSNPNLYWYRQAAGRGLQLLFYSVGIGQISSEVPQNLSASRPQDRQFILSSKKLLLSDSGFYLCAWSARGSPLHFGNGTRLTVT.

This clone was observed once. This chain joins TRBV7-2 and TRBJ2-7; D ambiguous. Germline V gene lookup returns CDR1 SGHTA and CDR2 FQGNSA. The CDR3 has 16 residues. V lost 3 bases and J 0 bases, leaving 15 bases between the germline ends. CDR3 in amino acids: CASSLRSDLSSYEQYF. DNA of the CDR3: TGTGCCAGCAGCTTGAGGTCCGACTTAAGCTCCTACGAGCAGTACTTC.

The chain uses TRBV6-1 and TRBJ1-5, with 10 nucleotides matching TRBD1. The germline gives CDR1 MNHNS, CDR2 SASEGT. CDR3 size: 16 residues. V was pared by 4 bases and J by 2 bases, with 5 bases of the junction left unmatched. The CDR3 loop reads CASSVGTGAGNQPQHF. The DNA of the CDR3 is TGTGCCAGCAGTGTGGGGACAGGGGCCGGCAATCAGCCCCAGCATTTT.

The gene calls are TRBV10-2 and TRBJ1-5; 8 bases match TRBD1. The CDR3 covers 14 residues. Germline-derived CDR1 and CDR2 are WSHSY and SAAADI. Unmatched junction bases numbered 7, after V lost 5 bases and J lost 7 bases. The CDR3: CASSSSDRAQPQHF. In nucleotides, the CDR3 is TGCGCCAGCAGTTCGTCGGACAGGGCCCAGCCCCAGCATTTT.

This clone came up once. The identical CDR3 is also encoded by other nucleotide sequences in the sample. CDR3 nucleotide sequence: TGCGCCAGCAGCTTGGGGCAGGGCGGCAATCAGCCCCAGCATTTT. It is translated as CASSLGQGGNQPQHF. V is TRBV5-1 and J is TRBJ1-5; D possibly corresponds to TRBD1 (5 bases). This CDR3 contains 15 residues. The ends were cut back, 0 bases at V and 2 bases at J, with 9 bases in the middle. CDR1 is SGHRS, CDR2 YFSETQ, per germline.

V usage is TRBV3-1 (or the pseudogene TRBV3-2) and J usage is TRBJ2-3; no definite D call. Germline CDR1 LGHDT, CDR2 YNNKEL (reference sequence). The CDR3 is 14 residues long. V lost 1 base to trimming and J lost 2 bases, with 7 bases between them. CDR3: CASSQGPFTDTQYF. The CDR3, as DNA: TGTGCCAGCAGCCAAGGGCCTTTCACAGATACGCAGTATTTT.

CDR3 loop: CASSPHAGEKLFF. CDR3 coding DNA: TGTGCCAGCTCACCACACGCAGGCGAAAAACTGTTTTTT. The chain couples TRBV18 to TRBJ1-4; no clear D. CDR1 and CDR2 from the germline V gene are KGHSH and LQKENI. Trimming stripped 1 base from V and 8 bases from J, with 8 bases between. The CDR3 extends over 13 amino acids.

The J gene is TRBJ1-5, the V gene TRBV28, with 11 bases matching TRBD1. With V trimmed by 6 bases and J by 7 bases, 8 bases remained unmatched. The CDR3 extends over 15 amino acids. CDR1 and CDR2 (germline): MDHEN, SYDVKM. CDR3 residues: CASSRGQGAAQPQHF. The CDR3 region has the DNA TGTGCCAGCAGCCGCGGACAGGGGGCGGCCCAGCCCCAGCATTTT.

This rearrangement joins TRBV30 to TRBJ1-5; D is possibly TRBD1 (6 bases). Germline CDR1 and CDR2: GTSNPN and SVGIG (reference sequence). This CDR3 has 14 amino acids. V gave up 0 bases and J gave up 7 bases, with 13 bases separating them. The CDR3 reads CAWSVRGQTQPQHF. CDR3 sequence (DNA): TGTGCCTGGAGTGTACGTGGACAGACCCAGCCCCAGCATTTT.

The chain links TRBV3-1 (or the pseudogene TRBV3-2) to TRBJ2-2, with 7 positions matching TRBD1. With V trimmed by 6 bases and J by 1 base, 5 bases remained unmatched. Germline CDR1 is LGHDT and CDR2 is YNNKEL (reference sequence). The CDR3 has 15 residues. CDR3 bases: TGTGCCAGCAGTAAGAGGACAGGGAACACCGGGGAGCTGTTTTTT. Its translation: CASSKRTGNTGELFF.

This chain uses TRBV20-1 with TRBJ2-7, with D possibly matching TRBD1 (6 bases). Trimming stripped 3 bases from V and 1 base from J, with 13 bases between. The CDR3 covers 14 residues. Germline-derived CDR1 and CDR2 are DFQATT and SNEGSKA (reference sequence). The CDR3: CSASVGAGSYEQYF. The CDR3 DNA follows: TGCAGTGCTAGTGTGGGGGCGGGTTCCTACGAGCAGTACTTC.

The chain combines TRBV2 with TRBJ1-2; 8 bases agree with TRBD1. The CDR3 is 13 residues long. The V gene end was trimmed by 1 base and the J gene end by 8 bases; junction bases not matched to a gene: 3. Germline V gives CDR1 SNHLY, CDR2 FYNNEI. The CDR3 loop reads CASSEGPGGGYTF. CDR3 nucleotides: TGTGCCAGCAGTGAAGGCCCAGGGGGCGGCTACACCTTC. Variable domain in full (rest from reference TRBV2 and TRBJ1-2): EPEVTQTPSHQVTQMGQEVILRCVPISNHLYFYWYRQILGQKVEFLVSFYNNEISEKSEIFDDQFSVERPDGSNFTLKIRSTKLEDSAMYFCASSEGPGGGYTFGSGTRLTVV.

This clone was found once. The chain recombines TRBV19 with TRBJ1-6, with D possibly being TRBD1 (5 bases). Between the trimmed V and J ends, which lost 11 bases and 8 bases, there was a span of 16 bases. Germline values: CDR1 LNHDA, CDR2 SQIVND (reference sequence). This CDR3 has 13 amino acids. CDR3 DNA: TGTGCCTCCCAGCGCGGAGGGGATTCACCCCTCCACTTT. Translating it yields CASQRGGDSPLHF.

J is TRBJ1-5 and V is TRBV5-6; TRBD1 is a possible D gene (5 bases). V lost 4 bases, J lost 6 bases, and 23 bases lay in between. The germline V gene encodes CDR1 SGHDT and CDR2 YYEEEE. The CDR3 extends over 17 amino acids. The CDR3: CASSHRGDPFGGQPQHF. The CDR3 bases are TGTGCCAGCAGCCATCGGGGGGACCCATTTGGCGGTCAGCCCCAGCATTTT.

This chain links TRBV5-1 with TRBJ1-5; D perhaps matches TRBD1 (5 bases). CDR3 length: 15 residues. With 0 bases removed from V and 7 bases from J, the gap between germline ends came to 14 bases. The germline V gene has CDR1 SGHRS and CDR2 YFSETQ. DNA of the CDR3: TGCGCCAGCAGCTTGGTCGGGGCGAGCGGGCAGCCCCAGCATTTT. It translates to CASSLVGASGQPQHF.

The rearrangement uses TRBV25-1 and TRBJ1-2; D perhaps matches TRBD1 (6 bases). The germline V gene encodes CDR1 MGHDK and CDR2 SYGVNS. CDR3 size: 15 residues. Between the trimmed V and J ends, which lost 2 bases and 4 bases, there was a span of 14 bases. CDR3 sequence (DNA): TGTGCCAGCAGTGAACACATGGACAGAACCTATGGCTACACCTTC. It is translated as CASSEHMDRTYGYTF.

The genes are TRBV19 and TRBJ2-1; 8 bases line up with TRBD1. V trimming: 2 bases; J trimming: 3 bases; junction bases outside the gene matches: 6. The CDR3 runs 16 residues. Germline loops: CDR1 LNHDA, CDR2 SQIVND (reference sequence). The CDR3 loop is CASSITGQAFYNEQFF. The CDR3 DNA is TGTGCCAGTAGTATAACGGGACAGGCATTCTACAATGAGCAGTTCTTC.